This TCR beta chain derives from a study of T-cell memory formation after mild COVID-19. Study-wide context: Across donors, TCR clusters were largely donor specific.

From 5'RACE with constant-segment primers came TCR alpha and TCR beta cDNA libraries that carried sample barcodes and UMIs. A single record per CDR3 protein comes from TCRdb applying MiXCR to the 5' RACE reads. The sample records roughly 450,000 distinct CDR3 sequences, roughly 18% being singletons. The ends were cut back, 1 base at V and 3 bases at J, with 19 bases in the middle. Germline assignment: CDR1 SQVTM and CDR2 ANQGSEA. This CDR3 comprises 16 residues. Source material: PBMCs or a T cell subset sorted from them (not recorded which). This sequence joins TRBV29-1 and TRBJ2-7, with D possibly matching TRBD2 (6 bases). The TCR sequence derives from an adult woman who had mild COVID-19 (a few samples of this study predate the infection). Cell type and time point are not known. DNA for the CDR3: TGCAGCGTTGAAGTGGGTCCGGGAGCGCACCTCTACGAGCAGTACTTC. Amino acid sequence: CSVEVGPGAHLYEQYF.